Listed here are 3 T cell receptor beta chains from one sample, sequenced in a study of vaccination effects on CD4 cells after COVID-19. Antigens of these TCRs are unknown. When nine to ten days of culture had elapsed, CD4+ T cells were isolated. Sequencing was performed with immunoSEQ multiplex PCR; in TCRdb, only in-frame clones are kept and a portion is missing. The table has about 46,000 clones, around 76% seen once. The material sequenced was CD4+ T cells from PBMCs cultured without peptide, taken before COVID-19 vaccination. Receptors originate from a human donor who had a prior SARS-CoV-2 infection.

The chain joins TRBV4-1 to TRBJ2-3; D might be TRBD2 (5 bases). Germline V gives CDR1 MGHRA, CDR2 YSYEKL. The CDR3 covers 16 residues. Trimming left V 4 bases short and J 0 bases short, with 14 bases between. CDR3 residues: CASSPALAASTDTQYF. The CDR3 DNA reads TGCGCCAGCAGCCCGGCCCTAGCTGCTAGCACAGATACGCAGTATTTT.

The rearrangement joins TRBV4-2 to TRBJ2-7; D gene uncertain. The germline gives CDR1 LGHNA, CDR2 YNFKEQ. Trimming pared 4 bases from V and 3 bases from J, leaving 10 bases between. The CDR3 totals 13 residues. The CDR3 region has the DNA TGTGCCAGCAGCCCAGACCGCTACTACGAGCAGTACTTC. As protein: CASSPDRYYEQYF.

The chain carries TRBV6-5 and TRBJ1-5; no firm D call. Per germline, CDR1 MNHEY and CDR2 SVGAGI. The CDR3 has 14 residues. V was shortened by 4 bases and J by 2 bases, with 9 bases between the two germline ends. CDR3 loop: CASSSRYGNQPQHF. The CDR3 DNA sequence: TGTGCCAGCAGTTCCCGGTATGGCAATCAGCCCCAGCATTTT.